Listed below are T cell receptor beta chains from one sample, sequenced in a study of cytomegalovirus exposure and HLA in healthy donors. Assay: immunoSEQ multiplex PCR; the TCRdb copy retains only in-frame clones and omits some. Among around 150,000 clones listed, less than 10% were seen once. Sequenced material: PBMCs. Receptors originate from a male donor in good health and CMV-seronegative. Each CDR3 is given with its conserved first and last residue. The D gene is left open where the match is weak. Some rows have no size entry. The others give once, few or many, or a class for an expanded clone.

v_call: TRBV9; d_call: TRBD1; clone_size: few; j_call: TRBJ1-3; cdr3_nt: TGTGCCAGCAGCGTAAAACCGGGACAGGGTACCTCTGGAAACACCATATATTTT; cdr3_aa: CASSVKPGQGTSGNTIYF
v_call: TRBV28; d_call: .; clone_size: .; j_call: TRBJ1-1; cdr3_nt: TGTGCCAGCAGTTTATCTACGGGGTCCCTGAACACTGAAGCTTTCTTT; cdr3_aa: CASSLSTGSLNTEAFF
v_call: TRBV19; d_call: .; clone_size: .; j_call: TRBJ1-5; cdr3_nt: TGTGCCAGTAGTTTGGCAGTCCAAACGGGGCCCCAGCATTTT; cdr3_aa: CASSLAVQTGPQHF
v_call: TRBV7-2; d_call: .; clone_size: .; j_call: TRBJ1-3; cdr3_nt: TGTGCCAGCAGCCGAAGTAGTTCTGGAAACACCATATATTTT; cdr3_aa: CASSRSSSGNTIYF
v_call: TRBV27; d_call: .; clone_size: .; j_call: TRBJ1-5; cdr3_nt: TGTGCCAGCAGAACCCAGGGGTTAGGGAATCAGCCCCAGCATTTT; cdr3_aa: CASRTQGLGNQPQHF
v_call: TRBV4-1; d_call: .; clone_size: few; j_call: TRBJ2-6; cdr3_nt: TGCGCCAGCAGCTCCCCCCGGACCGCGGGCTCTGGGGCCAACGTCCTGACTTTC; cdr3_aa: CASSSPRTAGSGANVLTF
v_call: TRBV7-9; d_call: .; clone_size: .; j_call: TRBJ2-7; cdr3_nt: TGTGCCAGCAGCTATCCTATACTTGGCGAGCAGTACTTC; cdr3_aa: CASSYPILGEQYF
v_call: TRBV30; d_call: .; clone_size: few; j_call: TRBJ2-1; cdr3_nt: TGTGCCTTCGGGGACTCGCTGTCCCTCAATGAGCAGTTCTTC; cdr3_aa: CAFGDSLSLNEQFF
v_call: TRBV5-1; d_call: .; clone_size: few; j_call: TRBJ1-6; cdr3_nt: TGCGCCGGTACGCGGGAAAGTAATTCACCCCTCCACTTT; cdr3_aa: CAGTRESNSPLHF
v_call: TRBV5-4; d_call: TRBD2; clone_size: .; j_call: TRBJ2-1; cdr3_nt: TGTGCCAGCAGCTTGGGACTAGCGGGGAATGAGCAGTTCTTC; cdr3_aa: CASSLGLAGNEQFF
v_call: TRBV5-4; d_call: TRBD1; clone_size: .; j_call: TRBJ1-2; cdr3_nt: TGTGCCAGCAGCTTGGGTCTAGGTGGGACAGAGCACTATGGCTACACCTTC; cdr3_aa: CASSLGLGGTEHYGYTF
v_call: TRBV19; d_call: .; clone_size: .; j_call: TRBJ2-2; cdr3_nt: TGTGCCAGCCAGGGTAACACCGGGGAGCTGTTTTTT; cdr3_aa: CASQGNTGELFF
v_call: TRBV28; d_call: .; clone_size: few; j_call: TRBJ1-1; cdr3_nt: TGTGCCAGCAGTGTCCCGGGAGGGCCTGAAGCTTTCTTT; cdr3_aa: CASSVPGGPEAFF
v_call: TRBV14; d_call: .; clone_size: .; j_call: TRBJ1-1; cdr3_nt: TGTGCCAGCAGCCGCCAACAGAACACTGAAGCTTTCTTT; cdr3_aa: CASSRQQNTEAFF
v_call: TRBV4-1; d_call: TRBD1; clone_size: few; j_call: TRBJ2-2; cdr3_nt: TGCGCCAGCAGCTCCCCCGCCGTGCAGGGGGATACCGGGGAGCTGTTTTTT; cdr3_aa: CASSSPAVQGDTGELFF
v_call: TRBV18; d_call: .; clone_size: .; j_call: TRBJ1-5; cdr3_nt: TGTGCCAGCTCAGATCACAGAGATCAGCCCCAGCATTTT; cdr3_aa: CASSDHRDQPQHF
v_call: TRBV5-1; d_call: TRBD2; clone_size: few; j_call: TRBJ2-3; cdr3_nt: TGCGCCAGCAGCCTGCCGGGTAGCGGGAACACAGATACGCAGTATTTT; cdr3_aa: CASSLPGSGNTDTQYF
v_call: TRBV2; d_call: .; clone_size: many; j_call: TRBJ2-5; cdr3_nt: TGTGCCAGCAGTGTCCGGCAAGAGACCCAGTACTTC; cdr3_aa: CASSVRQETQYF
v_call: TRBV6-5; d_call: TRBD1; clone_size: .; j_call: TRBJ1-4; cdr3_nt: TGTGCCAGCAGTTACGACAGGGTAGGAGAAAAACTGTTTTTT; cdr3_aa: CASSYDRVGEKLFF
v_call: TRBV4-1; d_call: .; clone_size: .; j_call: TRBJ2-2; cdr3_nt: TGCGCCAGCAGCCAAGAAATTCTAGGGAACACCGGGGAGCTGTTTTTT; cdr3_aa: CASSQEILGNTGELFF
v_call: TRBV6-5; d_call: .; clone_size: few; j_call: TRBJ1-1; cdr3_nt: TGTGCCAGCACTACCACAGGGATGAACACTGAAGCTTTCTTT; cdr3_aa: CASTTTGMNTEAFF
v_call: TRBV7-9; d_call: TRBD2; clone_size: .; j_call: TRBJ2-3; cdr3_nt: TGTGCCAGCAGCTTTCGCCGGAAGAGCGGGAGTTGGGCAGATACGCAGTATTTT; cdr3_aa: CASSFRRKSGSWADTQYF
v_call: TRBV10-3; d_call: TRBD1; clone_size: .; j_call: TRBJ1-4; cdr3_nt: TGTGCCACCAATGGACAGGGGGCAACTAATGAAAAACTGTTTTTT; cdr3_aa: CATNGQGATNEKLFF
v_call: TRBV7-2; d_call: .; clone_size: few; j_call: TRBJ2-7; cdr3_nt: TGTGCCAGCAGCCCACCCAGCTACGAGCAGTACTTC; cdr3_aa: CASSPPSYEQYF
v_call: TRBV28; d_call: .; clone_size: few; j_call: TRBJ2-7; cdr3_nt: TGTGCCAGCAGCCCCGACTGGTCTCCTGACGAGCAGTACTTC; cdr3_aa: CASSPDWSPDEQYF
v_call: TRBV18; d_call: TRBD2; clone_size: few; j_call: TRBJ2-7; cdr3_nt: TGTGCCAGCTCACCAGGGACTACCTCTTACGAGCAGTACTTC; cdr3_aa: CASSPGTTSYEQYF
v_call: TRBV7-2; d_call: TRBD1; clone_size: .; j_call: TRBJ1-5; cdr3_nt: TGTGCCAGCAGCTCCTGGACAGGGGGACAGCCCCAGCATTTT; cdr3_aa: CASSSWTGGQPQHF
v_call: TRBV5-4; d_call: TRBD2; clone_size: .; j_call: TRBJ2-3; cdr3_nt: TGTGCCAGCAGCGGACTAGCGGGGGGGAGCACAGATACGCAGTATTTT; cdr3_aa: CASSGLAGGSTDTQYF
v_call: TRBV1; d_call: .; clone_size: few; j_call: TRBJ1-2; cdr3_nt: TGCACCAGCAGCAGCCAAGGGACAGGCTTTTGGTATGGCTACACCTTC; cdr3_aa: CTSSSQGTGFWYGYTF
v_call: TRBV7-2; d_call: .; clone_size: .; j_call: TRBJ1-5; cdr3_nt: TGTGCCAGCAGCTTAGGGGAGGGGCGCCCCCAGCATTTT; cdr3_aa: CASSLGEGRPQHF
v_call: TRBV27; d_call: TRBD1; clone_size: many; j_call: TRBJ1-2; cdr3_nt: TGTGCCAGCAGTCCGTATTCGGGACAGGGAAGGAGAGCATATGGCTACACCTTC; cdr3_aa: CASSPYSGQGRRAYGYTF
v_call: TRBV13; d_call: TRBD2; clone_size: .; j_call: TRBJ2-1; cdr3_nt: TGTGCCAGCAGCTTAACGCGGGAGGTCTACAATGAGCAGTTCTTC; cdr3_aa: CASSLTREVYNEQFF
v_call: TRBV28; d_call: .; clone_size: .; j_call: TRBJ2-7; cdr3_nt: TGTGCCAGCAGTTTAATCTGGGCGGGCTCCTACGAGCAGTACTTC; cdr3_aa: CASSLIWAGSYEQYF
v_call: TRBV28; d_call: .; clone_size: few; j_call: TRBJ1-2; cdr3_nt: TGTGCCAGCAGTTTCGGGGGGGCTCGGGGCTACACCTTC; cdr3_aa: CASSFGGARGYTF
v_call: TRBV4-3; d_call: TRBD2; clone_size: few; j_call: TRBJ2-5; cdr3_nt: TGCGCCAGCAGCCTGGGACTAGGATTTATCGAGACCCAGTACTTC; cdr3_aa: CASSLGLGFIETQYF
v_call: TRBV5-1; d_call: TRBD2; clone_size: few; j_call: TRBJ2-1; cdr3_nt: TGCGCCAGCAGCGCCGGACTAGCGGGAGGTTACAATGAGCAGTTCTTC; cdr3_aa: CASSAGLAGGYNEQFF
v_call: TRBV5-1; d_call: .; clone_size: .; j_call: TRBJ2-1; cdr3_nt: TGCGCCAGCAGACGACAGGCTACGGGTGATGAGCAGTTCTTC; cdr3_aa: CASRRQATGDEQFF
v_call: TRBV9; d_call: TRBD1; clone_size: few; j_call: TRBJ2-5; cdr3_nt: TGTGCCAGCAGCGCCCGACAGGGAGAGACCCAGTACTTC; cdr3_aa: CASSARQGETQYF
v_call: TRBV4-3; d_call: TRBD1; clone_size: .; j_call: TRBJ1-1; cdr3_nt: TGCGCCAGCAGCCAATATTTCGCCGGGACAGGGGTCGACACTGAAGCTTTCTTT; cdr3_aa: CASSQYFAGTGVDTEAFF
v_call: TRBV10-3; d_call: .; clone_size: few; j_call: TRBJ1-1; cdr3_nt: TGTGCCATCAAGGGGATAGACATGAACACTGAAGCTTTCTTT; cdr3_aa: CAIKGIDMNTEAFF
v_call: TRBV5-6; d_call: TRBD1; clone_size: few; j_call: TRBJ2-5; cdr3_nt: TGTGCCAGCAGCCCAGGCCATGAGACAGGGGGCGCCCCAGGGGAGACCCAGTACTTC; cdr3_aa: CASSPGHETGGAPGETQYF
v_call: TRBV27; d_call: TRBD1; clone_size: few; j_call: TRBJ2-7; cdr3_nt: TGTGCCAGCCGCTCGCTCGGGCAGGGGGACTACGAGCAGTACTTC; cdr3_aa: CASRSLGQGDYEQYF
v_call: TRBV7-9; d_call: TRBD1; clone_size: .; j_call: TRBJ1-5; cdr3_nt: TGTGCCAGCAGCCGGACACCGGGACAGGGGCCGGGGCAGCCCCAGCATTTT; cdr3_aa: CASSRTPGQGPGQPQHF
v_call: TRBV27; d_call: .; clone_size: .; j_call: TRBJ1-1; cdr3_nt: TGTGCCAGCAGTTCCTTGGGGGCGCTGAGGACTGAAGCTTTCTTT; cdr3_aa: CASSSLGALRTEAFF
v_call: TRBV7-2; d_call: .; clone_size: few; j_call: TRBJ2-3; cdr3_nt: TGTGCCAGCAGCCCCTCTCGTGCGCTTTATTTT; cdr3_aa: CASSPSRALYF
v_call: TRBV28; d_call: TRBD1; clone_size: .; j_call: TRBJ1-6; cdr3_nt: TGTGCCAGCAACCCGGACAGGGATATAAATTCACCCCTCCACTTT; cdr3_aa: CASNPDRDINSPLHF
v_call: TRBV5-4; d_call: .; clone_size: .; j_call: TRBJ1-1; cdr3_nt: TGTGCCAGCAGCCGGAGGGGCGGGGGGGAAACTGAAGCTTTCTTT; cdr3_aa: CASSRRGGGETEAFF
v_call: TRBV5-1; d_call: TRBD1; clone_size: .; j_call: TRBJ2-4; cdr3_nt: TGCGCCAGCAGAATGGCAGGGGGCGCCCAAAACATTCAGTACTTC; cdr3_aa: CASRMAGGAQNIQYF
v_call: TRBV27; d_call: .; clone_size: .; j_call: TRBJ2-7; cdr3_nt: TGTGCCAGCAGTTTATCGCAGGGGCTCGGGGGGTTTGGAGACGAGCAGTACTTC; cdr3_aa: CASSLSQGLGGFGDEQYF
v_call: TRBV27; d_call: TRBD1; clone_size: .; j_call: TRBJ2-7; cdr3_nt: TGTGCCAGCAGCCGTAGCGACAGGGGGTCTTACGAGCAGTACTTC; cdr3_aa: CASSRSDRGSYEQYF